Given below is one T cell receptor (beta chain) in context. This specimen belongs to a study of blood T cell repertoires in COVID-19. The V gene lost 2 bases and the J gene lost 2 bases, with 9 bases spanning the gap. Looked up from germline, CDR1 is KGHSH and CDR2 is LQKENI. CDR3 length: 14 residues. Clones were read by immunoSEQ multiplex PCR, and TCRdb kept only the in-frame ones, dropping some. The sample includes about 130,000 clones, approximately 88% seen only once; the top ten take approximately 10%. This sequence joins TRBV18 and TRBJ1-2, with D tentatively TRBD1 (6 bases). Sequenced material: peripheral blood. This sequence originates from a man between 50 and 59 years old with acute or convalescent COVID-19. The CDR3 protein is CASSPEGDNYGYTF. The CDR3 DNA follows: TGTGCCAGCTCACCAGAGGGGGACAACTATGGCTACACCTTC.